Listed here are 23 T cell receptor beta chains from one sample, sequenced in a study of CD8 T cells in ankylosing spondylitis. TCRdb reprocessed the 5' RACE reads with MiXCR, giving one entry per CDR3 protein. The sample lists 300,000 to 350,000 distinct CDR3 sequences; around a tenth were seen once. Input material: blood, either unsorted or a sorted T cell fraction (not recorded which). The source is a female donor with ankylosing spondylitis or in good health (not recorded which).

The V call is TRBV28, the J call TRBJ1-4; D is uncertain. Germline V gene sequence: CDR1 MDHEN, CDR2 SYDVKM. V was cut by 5 bases and J by 2 bases, with 12 bases left in between. This CDR3 region has 15 residues. In DNA form, the CDR3 reads TGTGCCAGCAGTCCCCCCACGGGTACTAATGAAAAACTGTTTTTT. Its protein is CASSPPTGTNEKLFF.

The chain couples TRBV3-1 to TRBJ2-1; D is ambiguous. The ends were cut back, 0 bases at V and 4 bases at J, with 10 bases in the middle. This CDR3 comprises 15 residues. Per the germline V gene, CDR1 is LGHDT and CDR2 is YNNKEL (reference sequence). For the CDR3, the DNA is TGTGCCAGCAGCCAAGATGCAGGCTTTTACAATGAGCAGTTCTTC. This sequence encodes CASSQDAGFYNEQFF.

At least ten counts were recorded for this clonotype. V usage is TRBV20-1 and J usage is TRBJ1-1; D is uncertain. CDR1 and CDR2 (germline): DFQATT, SNEGSKA (reference sequence). The CDR3 length is 12 residues. V was pared by 3 bases and J by 2 bases, with 7 bases between. CDR3 region: CSASQPNTEAFF. In DNA, the CDR3 is TGCAGTGCTAGCCAGCCCAACACTGAAGCTTTCTTT.

This clonotype was detected ten times or more. V usage is TRBV12-3 or TRBV12-4 and J usage is TRBJ2-1; 7 nucleotides agree with TRBD2. Losses at the gene ends were 4 bases for V and 2 bases for J; bases not matched to a gene: 8. The CDR3 extends over 16 amino acids. CDR3 sequence reads: CASSSRLAGTYNEQFF. The CDR3 nucleotides read TGTGCCAGCAGTTCCCGACTAGCTGGTACCTACAATGAGCAGTTCTTC.

This clonotype was observed at least ten times. The chain combines TRBV7-2 with TRBJ2-3, with D tentatively TRBD1 (6 bases). CDR3 length: 15 amino acids. Looked up from germline, CDR1 is SGHTA and CDR2 is FQGNSA. The ends were cut back, 2 bases at V and 5 bases at J, with 14 bases in the middle. The CDR3 sequence: CASSLIQGMGDTQYF. DNA for the CDR3: TGTGCCAGCAGCTTAATACAGGGTATGGGAGATACGCAGTATTTT.

This clonotype was detected a few times. The V gene is TRBV3-1, the J gene TRBJ2-1, with 7 bases fitting TRBD1. From germline, CDR1 is LGHDT and CDR2 YNNKEL (reference sequence). This CDR3 spans 16 amino acids. V trimming: 1 base; J trimming: 6 bases; junction bases outside the gene matches: 9. Here the CDR3 DNA reads TGTGCCAGCAGCCAAGTGACAGGGTCTGGACTCAATGAGCAGTTCTTC. It encodes CASSQVTGSGLNEQFF.

This clonotype was recorded many times. The chain joins TRBV7-2 to TRBJ2-3; maybe TRBD1 (5 bases). V lost 5 bases, J lost 5 bases, and 14 bases lay in between. The germline gives CDR1 SGHTA, CDR2 FQGNSA. CDR3 size: 14 residues. CDR3 sequence reads: CASSPATRGDTQYF. As DNA, the CDR3 is TGTGCCAGCAGCCCCGCTACAAGGGGAGATACGCAGTATTTT.

In this sample, this clonotype turned up many times. The chain carries TRBV20-1 and TRBJ1-6, with D unresolved. Per the germline V gene, CDR1 is DFQATT and CDR2 is SNEGSKA (reference sequence). The CDR3 spans 15 residues. V lost 1 base, J lost 6 bases, and 13 bases lay in between. CDR3 DNA sequence: TGCAGTGCTAGAGGTGCCGGGGTCCCTAATTCACCCCTCCACTTT. It encodes CSARGAGVPNSPLHF.

This clonotype appeared many times. The V gene is TRBV5-1, the J gene TRBJ2-2; maybe TRBD2 (6 bases). Deletions cut 3 bases from V and 2 bases from J, with 14 bases between. Germline lookup yields CDR1 SGHRS and CDR2 YFSETQ. There are 16 residues in the CDR3. The CDR3 here is CASSSLAGTNTGELFF. The CDR3 nucleotides read TGCGCCAGCAGCTCCCTGGCGGGGACTAACACCGGGGAGCTGTTTTTT.

CDR3 coding DNA: TGCAGTGCTAGAGATTTTGGGACAGGGGCAATCTATGGCTACACCTTC. Translation: CSARDFGTGAIYGYTF. The gene calls are TRBV20-1 and TRBJ1-2, with 10 bases identical to TRBD1. V dropped 0 bases and J dropped 4; count of bases not matched to a gene: 8. The CDR3 length is 16 residues. Germline V CDR1 and CDR2: DFQATT, SNEGSKA (reference sequence).

This clonotype was seen many times. V usage is TRBV6-5 and J usage is TRBJ1-1, with unresolved D. The germline V gene encodes CDR1 MNHEY and CDR2 SVGAGI. Between the trimmed V and J ends, which lost 2 bases and 1 base, there was a span of 8 bases. This CDR3 spans 14 amino acids. CDR3 in amino acids: CASSYTGANTEAFF. CDR3 DNA: TGTGCCAGCAGTTACACCGGTGCGAACACTGAAGCTTTCTTT.

The table lists this clonotype with many counts. The chain recombines TRBV6-1 with TRBJ2-2; 13 nucleotides align to TRBD2. CDR3 length: 17 amino acids. Germline CDR1 is MNHNS and CDR2 is SASEGT. V shed 10 bases, J shed 2 bases, and the junction held 10 bases outside the gene matches. CDR3 region: CATQGTSGDPNTGELFF. For the CDR3, the DNA is TGTGCCACGCAAGGGACTAGCGGGGACCCTAACACCGGGGAGCTGTTTTTT.

This clonotype occurred a few times. The rearrangement joins TRBV12-3 or TRBV12-4 to TRBJ2-1; 8 bases map to TRBD2. V lost 6 bases to trimming and J lost 2 bases; unmatched junction nucleotides: 3. The CDR3 is 14 amino acids. CDR3 region: CASSKREPYNEQFF. CDR3 DNA: TGTGCCAGCAGCAAGCGGGAGCCCTACAATGAGCAGTTCTTC.

This clonotype occurred many times. The chain recombines TRBV27 with TRBJ2-1; possibly TRBD2 for D (6 bases). Trimming took 2 bases from V and 7 from J, leaving 21 bases between them. Germline V gives CDR1 MNHEY, CDR2 SMNVEV (reference sequence). CDR3 length: 17 amino acids. The DNA of the CDR3 is TGTGCCAGCAGTTTAACCCTCTTTGGCGGGGCGGTAAATGAGCAGTTCTTC. It is translated as CASSLTLFGGAVNEQFF.

This clonotype has at least ten counts. The V call is TRBV7-2, the J call TRBJ2-7; D could derive from TRBD1 or TRBD2 (5 bases each). The CDR3 totals 15 residues. Germline V CDR1 and CDR2: SGHTA, FQGNSA. Trimming removed 3 bases at V and 4 bases at J, with 16 bases between. CDR3 nucleotides: TGTGCCAGCAGCTTCTTTTCCCTCGGGGCGTACGAGCAGTACTTC. Translation: CASSFFSLGAYEQYF.

Remarks on this clonotype: A much bigger clone sits one base away, suggesting this may be a read error. The chain employs TRBV18 and TRBJ2-1; the match to TRBD1 covers 11 bases. This CDR3 region has 15 residues. Germline loops: CDR1 KGHSH, CDR2 LQKENI. CDR3 sequence: CSSSPVSGQGDEQFF. For the CDR3, the DNA is TGTTCCAGCTCACCAGTTTCGGGACAGGGGGATGAGCAGTTCTTC.

In this sample, this clonotype turned up a few times. J is TRBJ1-4 and V is TRBV6-1, with D perhaps matching TRBD1 (5 bases). The CDR3 is 15 amino acids. Deletions cut 1 base from V and 5 bases from J, with 11 bases between. CDR1 MNHNS and CDR2 SASEGT come from the germline V gene. The CDR3: CASSEVGTGNEKLFF. CDR3 in DNA: TGTGCCAGCAGTGAAGTCGGGACTGGGAATGAAAAACTGTTTTTT.

At least ten counts were recorded for this clonotype. This sequence joins TRBV20-1 and TRBJ2-3; tentatively, D is TRBD2 (7 bases). CDR1 is DFQATT and CDR2 is SNEGSKA in the germline V gene (reference sequence). The V end lost 6 bases, the J end lost 0 bases, and 19 bases lay between the germline ends. There are 16 residues in the CDR3. In DNA form, the CDR3 reads TGCAGTGCCCGGAGGGGGGGGGCTATTAGCACAGATACGCAGTATTTT. It codes for CSARRGGAISTDTQYF.

Many counts were recorded for this clonotype. V is TRBV20-1 and J is TRBJ2-7, with D possibly TRBD1 on 5 matching bases. The ends were cut back, 5 bases at V and 5 bases at J, with 19 bases in the middle. This CDR3 region has 14 residues. The germline gives CDR1 DFQATT, CDR2 SNEGSKA (reference sequence). Here the CDR3 reads CSALPPQGLNEQYF. The DNA for the CDR3 is TGCAGTGCTCTACCGCCCCAGGGTTTAAACGAGCAGTACTTC.

This clonotype showed up many times. The chain is built from TRBV5-1 and TRBJ1-1; D is possibly TRBD1 (6 bases). V was clipped by 4 bases and J by 4 bases, with 17 bases between them. Germline V gene sequence: CDR1 SGHRS, CDR2 YFSETQ. The CDR3 runs 15 residues. CDR3 in DNA: TGCGCCAGCAGCCGGCGTGAGGGGGGAGGCACTGAAGCTTTCTTT. This encodes CASSRREGGGTEAFF.

This clonotype was seen ten or more times. The genes are TRBV29-1 and TRBJ2-7, with 10 bases matching TRBD1. Trimming took 6 bases from V and 2 from J; bases not matched to a gene: 7. The length of the CDR3 is 14 residues. Germline CDR1 is SQVTM and CDR2 is ANQGSEA. CDR3: CSVGPGQGTYEQYF. The DNA of the CDR3 is TGCAGCGTGGGCCCGGGACAGGGGACCTACGAGCAGTACTTC.

This clonotype has a handful of counts. J is TRBJ2-1 and V is TRBV10-3; unclear D gene. Trimming removed 4 bases from V and 10 bases from J, with 8 bases in between. The germline CDR1 and CDR2 sequences are ENHRY and SYGVKD. This CDR3 is 11 amino acids long. The CDR3 bases are TGTGCCATCAGTGTGGGTCTGGAGCAGTTCTTC. The encoded protein is CAISVGLEQFF.

There are many counts of this clonotype. CDR3 sequence: CASSLVQGNQPQHF. In DNA, the CDR3 is TGTGCCAGCAGCTTGGTACAGGGTAATCAGCCCCAGCATTTT. This chain connects TRBV5-5 to TRBJ1-5, with TRBD1 as a possible D gene (6 bases). Trimming removed 0 bases from V and 4 bases from J, with 8 bases in between. The CDR3 spans 14 residues. Germline V gives CDR1 SGHKS, CDR2 YYEKEE (reference sequence).